Presented here are 25 T cell receptor beta chains from one specimen sequenced in a study of Ad26.COV2.S vaccination and SARS-CoV-2 variants. Some clones are missing from TCRdb's copy, which holds only in-frame ones; the method was immunoSEQ multiplex PCR. The sample shows around 300,000 clones, under 90% of them seen only once. Sample treatment: roughly 19 received Ad26.COV2.S at low or high dose, single or two shots; 5 received placebo; per-sample allocation not given. Sampling was performed 63 days after the first vaccine or placebo injection. Sequencing used peripheral blood, obtained in a trial of Ad26.COV2.S vaccine versus placebo. The receptors were gathered from a person aged 18 to 59 who received the Ad26.COV2.S COVID-19 vaccine or a placebo.

The gene calls are TRBV27 and TRBJ2-6; no firm D call. This CDR3 is built from 16 residues. CDR1 MNHEY and CDR2 SMNVEV come from the germline V gene (reference sequence). V was shortened by 3 bases and J by 2 bases, with 11 bases between the two germline ends. CDR3: CASSFNTPTGANVLTF. CDR3 nucleotide sequence: TGTGCCAGCAGTTTCAACACCCCTACTGGGGCCAACGTCCTGACTTTC.

The chain combines TRBV29-1 with TRBJ2-5; D unclear. In germline, CDR1 is SQVTM, CDR2 ANQGSEA. This CDR3 comprises 12 residues. The ends were cut back, 1 base at V and 5 bases at J, with 8 bases in the middle. The CDR3 region is CSVEAGRETQYF. Here the CDR3 DNA reads TGCAGCGTTGAAGCGGGTAGGGAGACCCAGTACTTC.

The gene calls are TRBV4-3 and TRBJ2-5; D remains ambiguous. Germline CDR1 is LGHNA and CDR2 is YSLEER. The CDR3 has 11 residues. The ends were cut back, 6 bases at V and 5 bases at J, with 7 bases in the middle. Here the CDR3 reads CASRGLETQYF. As DNA, the CDR3 is TGCGCCAGCAGGGGCCTGGAGACCCAGTACTTC.

This clone was seen once. This chain links TRBV3-1 (or the pseudogene TRBV3-2) with TRBJ2-7, with no clear D. The germline V and J ends were trimmed by 1 base and 7 bases, with 8 bases remaining between them. This CDR3 comprises 12 residues. Germline values: CDR1 LGHDT, CDR2 YNNKEL (reference sequence). The CDR3 bases are TGTGCCAGCAGCCAAGGCCCCTTTGAGCAGTACTTC. Its translation is CASSQGPFEQYF.

This clone was detected once. The CDR3: CASSSGQGTEAFF. Here the CDR3 DNA reads TGTGCCAGCAGCTCTGGACAGGGGACTGAAGCTTTCTTT. This chain connects TRBV7-8 to TRBJ1-1; 9 bases agree with TRBD1. CDR1 is SGHVS and CDR2 is FQNEAQ in the germline V gene. With V trimmed by 4 bases and J by 5 bases, 2 bases remained unmatched. CDR3 length: 13 amino acids.

The genes are TRBV5-1 and TRBJ2-7; TRBD1 matches at 8 bases. Germline assignment: CDR1 SGHRS and CDR2 YFSETQ. With 4 bases clipped from V and 4 bases from J, the junction kept 7 bases outside the gene matches. This CDR3 comprises 14 residues. The CDR3 coding sequence is TGCGCCAGCAGCGCCGGGACAGGACCTTACGAGCAGTACTTC. This sequence encodes CASSAGTGPYEQYF.

The chain recombines TRBV7-3 with TRBJ2-1, with D possibly matching TRBD1 (5 bases). V gave up 8 bases and J gave up 7 bases, with 15 bases separating them. This CDR3 has 13 residues. Germline CDR1 reads SGHTA; CDR2 reads FQGTGA. CDR3 sequence reads: CASGEGVGNEQFF. The CDR3 DNA is TGTGCCAGCGGCGAAGGGGTGGGTAATGAGCAGTTCTTC.

The CDR3 here is CASSLGETGWGGNTIYF. The CDR3 nucleotides read TGTGCCAGCAGCTTAGGGGAAACAGGGTGGGGTGGAAACACCATATATTTT. This chain uses TRBV7-2 with TRBJ1-3; tentative D call: TRBD1 (6 bases). This CDR3 is 17 amino acids long. Germline V gene data show CDR1 as SGHTA and CDR2 as FQGNSA. V was shortened by 1 base and J by 3 bases, with 16 bases between the two germline ends. Full variable domain (missing parts from reference TRBV7-2 and TRBJ1-3): GAGVSQSPSNKVTEKGKDVELRCDPISGHTALYWYRQSLGQGLEFLIYFQGNSAPDKSGLPSDRFSAERTGGSVSTLTIQRTQQEDSAVYLCASSLGETGWGGNTIYFGEGSWLTVV.

This chain connects TRBV7-8 to TRBJ2-2, with D maybe TRBD2 (6 bases). Between the trimmed V and J ends, which lost 4 bases and 2 bases, there was a span of 11 bases. The CDR3 is 15 amino acids. Germline CDR1 SGHVS, CDR2 FQNEAQ. The CDR3 is CASSSGLLNTGELFF. DNA of the CDR3: TGTGCCAGCAGCTCGGGACTTCTCAACACCGGGGAGCTGTTTTTT.

DNA for the CDR3: TGTGCCAGCAGCTCGTATAGCAATCAGCCCCAGCATTTT. Translated, it gives CASSSYSNQPQHF. The chain combines TRBV7-2 with TRBJ1-5, with unresolved D. CDR1 and CDR2 from the germline V gene are SGHTA and FQGNSA. The V end was cut by 4 bases, the J end by 0 bases, with 4 bases between. The CDR3 has 13 residues. Looking up the rest from reference TRBV7-2 and TRBJ1-5 gives the full variable domain: GAGVSQSPSNKVTEKGKDVELRCDPISGHTALYWYRQSLGQGLEFLIYFQGNSAPDKSGLPSDRFSAERTGGSVSTLTIQRTQQEDSAVYLCASSSYSNQPQHFGDGTRLSIL.

The chain links TRBV12-5 to TRBJ1-2; D ambiguous. Per the germline V gene, CDR1 is LGHNT and CDR2 is FRNRAP. The CDR3 sequence is 14 residues long. V dropped 6 bases and J dropped 0 bases, with 11 bases sitting between them. The CDR3 sequence is CASGSNLANYGYTF. DNA for the CDR3: TGTGCTAGTGGCTCAAACCTCGCTAACTATGGCTACACCTTC.

J is TRBJ2-5 and V is TRBV29-1; the D is unclear. Germline V gene lookup returns CDR1 SQVTM and CDR2 ANQGSEA. The CDR3 runs 11 residues. Trimming took off 4 bases at V and 1 base at J, with 4 bases between the two ends. As DNA, the CDR3 is TGCAGCGTTGGGGGCCAAGAGACCCAGTACTTC. The encoded protein is CSVGGQETQYF.

This clone appeared a single time. This chain connects TRBV4-1 to TRBJ1-3, with D tentatively TRBD1 (6 bases). V was shortened by 2 bases and J by 0 bases, with 11 bases between the two germline ends. The CDR3 is 16 amino acids. From germline, CDR1 is MGHRA and CDR2 YSYEKL. The CDR3 loop reads CASSQPRGGSGNTIYF. In DNA form, the CDR3 reads TGCGCCAGCAGCCAACCAAGAGGGGGCTCTGGAAACACCATATATTTT.

The rearrangement uses TRBV13 and TRBJ1-1; D not resolved. Trimming took 5 bases from V and 6 from J, leaving 16 bases between them. The CDR3 spans 14 residues. CDR1 and CDR2 (germline): PRHDT, FYEKMQ (reference sequence). CDR3 nucleotide sequence: TGTGCCAGCAGCCGACTCCCCGGGCAGGCTGAAGCTTTCTTT. It codes for CASSRLPGQAEAFF. The whole variable domain, filled in from reference TRBV13 and TRBJ1-1, reads AAGVIQSPRHLIKEKRETATLKCYPIPRHDTVYWYQQGPGQDPQFLISFYEKMQSDKGSIPDRFSAQQFSDYHSELNMSSLELGDSALYFCASSRLPGQAEAFFGQGTRLTVV.

This sequence joins TRBV13 and TRBJ1-5; D remains ambiguous. Germline V lookup: CDR1 PRHDT, CDR2 FYEKMQ (reference sequence). V was shortened by 5 bases and J by 3 bases, with 11 bases between the two germline ends. The CDR3 is 14 residues long. Written as DNA, the CDR3 is TGTGCCAGCAGCCAGTGGGGTTTCAATCAGCCCCAGCATTTT. Translated: CASSQWGFNQPQHF.

This clone was detected once. The chain combines TRBV15 with TRBJ2-5; weak D call: TRBD2 (6 bases). V was pared by 4 bases and J by 4 bases, with 16 bases between. Germline V gene sequence: CDR1 LNHNV, CDR2 YYDKDF (reference sequence). This CDR3 spans 15 amino acids. The CDR3, as DNA: TGTGCCACCAGCATTGGGCCTAAGGAGGGAGAGACCCAGTACTTC. It specifies CATSIGPKEGETQYF.

V is TRBV4-2 and J is TRBJ1-6; 8 positions agree with TRBD1. The CDR3 loop spans 18 amino acids. Trimming took 0 bases from V and 8 from J; bases not matched to a gene: 12. CDR1 and CDR2 from the germline V gene are LGHNA and YNFKEQ. The CDR3 loop reads CASSQEAGRGQDDSPLHF. CDR3 nucleotide sequence: TGTGCCAGCAGCCAAGAAGCGGGAAGGGGACAGGACGATTCACCCCTCCACTTT.

The V gene is TRBV28, the J gene TRBJ2-1, with D unresolved. The CDR3 runs to 15 residues. The ends were cut back, 6 bases at V and 7 bases at J, with 19 bases in the middle. CDR1 MDHEN and CDR2 SYDVKM come from the germline V gene. The CDR3 DNA follows: TGTGCCAGCAGGCCGCCACCTCCCTCAGAAAATGAGCAGTTCTTC. It translates to CASRPPPPSENEQFF.

The chain links TRBV6-2 or TRBV6-3 to TRBJ1-2, with D tentatively TRBD1 (5 bases). The CDR3 spans 15 residues. With 5 bases removed from V and 8 bases from J, the gap between germline ends came to 21 bases. Germline V gene sequence: CDR1 MNHEY, CDR2 SVGEGT. The CDR3 nucleotides read TGTGCCAGCAGTCACCTTCCGCCAGGGATGAAAGGCTACACCTTC. This codes for CASSHLPPGMKGYTF.

The CDR3 DNA sequence: TGCAGCGTTGAAGATCGCGACTCGCGGAGAGCCTACGAGCAGTACGTC. Translated, it gives CSVEDRDSRRAYEQYV. The chain is built from TRBV29-1 and TRBJ2-7; D remains unclear. Germline loops: CDR1 SQVTM, CDR2 ANQGSEA. The ends were cut back, 0 bases at V and 2 bases at J, with 17 bases in the middle. The length of the CDR3 is 16 residues.

This sequence joins TRBV6-2 or TRBV6-3 and TRBJ2-3; D perhaps matches TRBD2 (5 bases). From germline, CDR1 is MNHEY and CDR2 SVGEGT. Deletions cut 5 bases from V and 4 bases from J, with 25 bases between. CDR3 length: 18 residues. The CDR3 DNA is TGTGCCAGCAGTCCAACTAGATTTTCCCCGCGTACGGCAGATACGCAGTATTTT. Residues: CASSPTRFSPRTADTQYF.

The genes are TRBV3-1 (or the pseudogene TRBV3-2) and TRBJ1-1; tentatively, D is TRBD1 (5 bases). Germline CDR1 and CDR2: LGHDT and YNNKEL (reference sequence). V gave up 1 base and J gave up 1 base, with 10 bases separating them. The CDR3 length is 15 residues. CDR3: CASSQASTANTEAFF. The CDR3 coding sequence is TGTGCCAGCAGCCAAGCTTCGACAGCGAACACTGAAGCTTTCTTT.

The chain employs TRBV6-5 and TRBJ2-7; no firm D call. CDR1 and CDR2 (germline): MNHEY, SVGAGI. This CDR3 is built from 13 residues. Trimming pared 7 bases from V and 0 bases from J, leaving 10 bases between. The CDR3, as DNA: TGTGCCAGCACCCCAAACGGCTCCTACGAGCAGTACTTC. Protein sequence: CASTPNGSYEQYF.

This chain links TRBV9 with TRBJ1-4, with D tentatively TRBD1 (5 bases). This CDR3 comprises 15 residues. Germline V lookup: CDR1 SGDLS, CDR2 YYNGEE. V was clipped by 0 bases and J by 5 bases, with 11 bases between them. CDR3 in DNA: TGTGCCAGCAGCGTAGGATCCGGGGGGAATGAAAAACTGTTTTTT. It encodes CASSVGSGGNEKLFF. The entire variable domain, with the rest obtained from reference TRBV9 and TRBJ1-4, is as follows: DSGVTQTPKHLITATGQRVTLRCSPRSGDLSVYWYQQSLDQGLQFLIQYYNGEERAKGNILERFSAQQFPDLHSELNLSSLELGDSALYFCASSVGSGGNEKLFFGSGTQLSVL.

This chain connects TRBV6-5 to TRBJ1-2; 7 bases fit TRBD1. Germline V lookup: CDR1 MNHEY, CDR2 SVGAGI. V was pared by 0 bases and J by 3 bases, with 1 base of the junction left unmatched. The CDR3 contains 14 residues. This chain's CDR3 is CASSYSGTDYGYTF. The DNA for the CDR3 is TGTGCCAGCAGTTACTCAGGGACAGACTATGGCTACACCTTC.